The sequence of this T cell receptor (beta chain) was determined in a study of T cells after yellow fever vaccination. TCRdb recomputed calls from the 5' RACE reads with MiXCR, one row per CDR3 protein. The data show a few hundred thousand distinct CDR3 sequences, 6.9% seen once. CDR3 length: 12 amino acids. The V gene lost 8 bases and the J gene lost 8 bases, with 15 bases spanning the gap. Germline CDR1 is MNHEY and CDR2 is SVGEGT. The chain combines TRBV6-2 or TRBV6-3 with TRBJ1-2; a possible D gene is TRBD1 (6 bases). This material consisted of CD4+ T cells sorted from PBMCs, taken 15 days after the yellow fever booster vaccination. The TCR was taken from a man under 40 who received the YFV17D yellow fever vaccine. The CDR3 is CASRAAGAGYTF. The CDR3 nucleotides read TGTGCCAGCCGGGCGGCAGGGGCCGGCTACACCTTC.